The source of this T cell receptor beta chain is a study of blood T cell repertoires in COVID-19. CDR1 and CDR2 (germline): SGHDN, FVKESK. There are 17 residues in the CDR3. V lost 4 bases to trimming and J lost 4 bases; unmatched junction nucleotides: 11. The protocol was immunoSEQ multiplex PCR, while the TCRdb copy is restricted to in-frame clones and leaves out a portion. Here the sample spans over 200,000 clones, 70% to 90% being singletons. The V and J genes are TRBV14 and TRBJ2-2, with 8 bases matching TRBD2. This TCR was recovered from a man aged 35-49 years with acute or convalescent COVID-19. What was sequenced was peripheral blood. CDR3 DNA sequence: TGTGCCAGCAGCCCCTCGGCGGGGGGCAGCATCACCGGGGAGCTGTTTTTT. Its protein is CASSPSAGGSITGELFF. Combining the CDR3 with reference TRBV14 and TRBJ2-2 gives the whole variable domain EAGVTQFPSHSVIEKGQTVTLRCDPISGHDNLYWYRRVMGKEIKFLLHFVKESKQDESGMPNNRFLAERTGGTYSTLKVQPAELEDSGVYFCASSPSAGGSITGELFFGEGSRLTVL.